These 6 T cell receptor beta chains were sequenced from one sample in a study of shared clonotypes between healthy human individuals. The method was immunoSEQ multiplex PCR; TCRdb's version includes in-frame clones alone and lacks a portion of them. Of 2,100,000 or so clones in the sample, nearly 97% are singletons; the top ten hold roughly 0.13%. The material sequenced was naive CD4+ T cells sorted from blood. Subset of the sample: CD45RA+ positively selected. The receptor source for this set is a man younger than 35 in good health.

In the case of this clone: Different DNA sequences within this sample yield the same CDR3. This sequence joins TRBV5-1 and TRBJ1-4, with unresolved D. CDR3 size: 15 residues. The V end was cut by 0 bases, the J end by 0 bases, with 6 bases between. Germline loops: CDR1 SGHRS, CDR2 YFSETQ. DNA of the CDR3: TGCGCCAGCAGCTTGGAGGGCGCAACTAATGAAAAACTGTTTTTT. Its protein is CASSLEGATNEKLFF.

Regarding this clone: Other DNA sequences within the sample encode an identical CDR3. The CDR3 DNA reads as TGTGCCAGCAGCGGGGTGAACACTGAAGCTTTCTTT. It codes for CASSGVNTEAFF. The genes are TRBV7-6 and TRBJ1-1; the D is unclear. The length of the CDR3 is 12 residues. Germline V gene sequence: CDR1 SGHVS, CDR2 FNYEAQ. V shed 5 bases and J shed 0 bases, with 4 bases lying between them.

The J gene is TRBJ1-3, the V gene TRBV6-5; no reliable D call. The CDR3 length is 15 residues. Germline V gene lookup returns CDR1 MNHEY and CDR2 SVGAGI. The germline V and J ends were trimmed by 0 bases and 4 bases, with 10 bases remaining between them. The CDR3 sequence is CASSYSSLSGNTIYF. The DNA of the CDR3 is TGTGCCAGCAGTTACTCGTCCCTGTCGGGAAACACCATATATTTT.

J is TRBJ1-6 and V is TRBV11-2; no definite D call. Germline V gene lookup returns CDR1 SGHAT and CDR2 FQNNGV. The CDR3 sequence is 14 residues long. With 5 bases removed from V and 2 bases from J, the gap between germline ends came to 7 bases. In nucleotides, the CDR3 is TGTGCCAGCAGCGGCGGGACCTATAATTCACCCCTCCACTTT. Translating gives CASSGGTYNSPLHF.

A note on this clone: Other DNA variants within this sample encode the same CDR3. The rearrangement links TRBV9 to TRBJ2-3; D is unresolved. V gave up 0 bases and J gave up 1 base, with 6 bases separating them. The CDR3 runs 14 residues. CDR1 SGDLS and CDR2 YYNGEE come from the germline V gene. CDR3 sequence: CASSVEPGTDTQYF. The CDR3 coding sequence is TGTGCCAGCAGCGTAGAGCCGGGCACAGATACGCAGTATTTT. Full variable domain (remainder filled in from reference TRBV9 and TRBJ2-3): DSGVTQTPKHLITATGQRVTLRCSPRSGDLSVYWYQQSLDQGLQFLIQYYNGEERAKGNILERFSAQQFPDLHSELNLSSLELGDSALYFCASSVEPGTDTQYFGPGTRLTVL.

V and J are TRBV30 and TRBJ2-5; weak D call: TRBD2 (5 bases). This CDR3 has 11 amino acids. V lost 3 bases and J lost 4, with 6 bases in between. The germline V gene encodes CDR1 GTSNPN and CDR2 SVGIG (reference sequence). CDR3: CAWRRAETQYF. CDR3 DNA sequence: TGTGCCTGGAGGCGGGCAGAGACCCAGTACTTC.